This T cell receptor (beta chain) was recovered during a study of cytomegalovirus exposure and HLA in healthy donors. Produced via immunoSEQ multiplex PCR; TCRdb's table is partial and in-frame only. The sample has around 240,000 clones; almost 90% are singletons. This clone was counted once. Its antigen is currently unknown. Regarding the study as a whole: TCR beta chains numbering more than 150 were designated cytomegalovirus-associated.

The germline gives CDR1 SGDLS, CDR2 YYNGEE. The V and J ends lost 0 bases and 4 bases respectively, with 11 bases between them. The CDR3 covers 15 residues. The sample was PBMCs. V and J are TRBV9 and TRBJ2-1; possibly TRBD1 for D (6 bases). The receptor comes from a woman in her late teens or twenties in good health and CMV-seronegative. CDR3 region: CASSVAGATYNEQFF. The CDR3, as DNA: TGTGCCAGCAGCGTAGCAGGGGCAACATACAATGAGCAGTTCTTC.